A selection of T cell receptor beta chains follows, all from one sample in a study of cytomegalovirus exposure and HLA in healthy donors. The data were produced by immunoSEQ multiplex PCR, yet TCRdb's version contains in-frame clones alone and is incomplete. The sample lists about 170,000 clones; more than 60% were seen once. Specimen: PBMCs. The receptor set was obtained from a woman between 50 and 59 years old in good health and CMV-seropositive. Both conserved end residues are trimmed from each CDR3. Expanded clones get a size class; other rows say once, few or many, or leave the size out.

. TRBV5-4 ASSLGLAGMNTGELF
. TRBV18 ASSPGGQVNSPLH
few TRBV2 ASSEMGTGPYNEQF
. TRBV9 ASSSWDSDTDTQY
. TRBV15 ATSPPPAYSGSTDTQY
. TRBV5-1 ASGPFAGGITDTQY
. TRBV6-5 ASRTTGGTYEQY
. TRBV7-2 ASSLSPGGNEQF
. TRBV15 ATSRERAVNEKLF
few TRBV2 ASTRDRVNTEAF
. TRBV19 ASRSHEARLAKNIQY
. TRBV5-6 ASSTPAASYEQY
. TRBV5-5 ASSGGTGGNQPQH
. TRBV5-5 ASSLLVGPYEQY